Described below is a single T cell receptor beta chain sequence and its context. The antigen is undetermined. Libraries of TCR beta came from iRepertoire HTBI primers plus Arm-PCR of CDR3 regions. TCRdb ran MiXCR on the multiplex PCR reads and lists one entry per CDR3 protein. The table lists about 290,000 distinct CDR3 sequences, approximately 20% of them singletons. The data were obtained in a study of regulatory T cells in long-lasting Graves disease. General study results and limits: Persistent disease was characterized by preferential usage of TRBV28, TRBJ1-2 and TRBJ2-5.

The time point: persistent/refractory GD, antithyroid drugs over 5 years with positive TRAb. Researchers made the TCR library from RNA that was extracted from PBMCs. After removal of 5 bases from V and 6 bases from J, the junction contained 8 bases not matched to a gene. Per germline, CDR1 SGHAT and CDR2 FQNNGV. The length of the CDR3 is 14 residues. This rearrangement joins TRBV11-2 to TRBJ1-1; 8 bases fit TRBD1. Material: peripheral blood mononuclear cells (PBMCs), obtained when the disease was refractory, from a patient treated with antithyroid drugs. The TCR comes from a female donor with Graves disease. The CDR3 nucleotides are TGTGCCAGCAGCCGGACAGGGAATCAGGCTGAAGCTTTCTTT. This translates into CASSRTGNQAEAFF.